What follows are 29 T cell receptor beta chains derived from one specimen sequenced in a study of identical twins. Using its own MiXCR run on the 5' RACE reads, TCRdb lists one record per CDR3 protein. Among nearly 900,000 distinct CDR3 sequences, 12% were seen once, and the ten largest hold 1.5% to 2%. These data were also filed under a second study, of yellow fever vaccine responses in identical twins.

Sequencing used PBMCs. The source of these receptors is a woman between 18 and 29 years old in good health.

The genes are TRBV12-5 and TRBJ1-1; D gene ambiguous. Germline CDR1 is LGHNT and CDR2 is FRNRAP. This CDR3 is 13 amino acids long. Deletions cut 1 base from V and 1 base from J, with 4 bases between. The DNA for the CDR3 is TGTGCTAGTGGTTTGGGACAGAACACTGAAGCTTTCTTT. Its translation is CASGLGQNTEAFF.

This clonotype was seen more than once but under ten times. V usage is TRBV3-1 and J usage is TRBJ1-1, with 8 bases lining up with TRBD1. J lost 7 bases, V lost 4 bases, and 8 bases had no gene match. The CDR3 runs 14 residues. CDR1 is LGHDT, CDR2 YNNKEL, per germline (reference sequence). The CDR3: CASSLWDRWDEAFF. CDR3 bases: TGTGCCAGCAGCCTCTGGGACAGGTGGGATGAAGCTTTCTTT.

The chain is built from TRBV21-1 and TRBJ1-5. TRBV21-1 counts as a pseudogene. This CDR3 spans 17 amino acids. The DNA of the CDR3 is TGTGCCAGCAGCAAAGAGGGAGTATGCTATAGCAATCAGCCCCAGCATTTT. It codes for CASSKEGVCYSNQPQHF.

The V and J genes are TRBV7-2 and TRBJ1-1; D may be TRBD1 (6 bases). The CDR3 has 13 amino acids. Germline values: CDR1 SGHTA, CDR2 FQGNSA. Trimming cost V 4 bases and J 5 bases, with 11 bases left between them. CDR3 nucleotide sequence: TGTGCCAGCAGCTCACCAGGGGTTACTGAAGCTTTCTTT. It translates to CASSSPGVTEAFF. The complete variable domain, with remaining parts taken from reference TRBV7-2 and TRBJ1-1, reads GAGVSQSPSNKVTEKGKDVELRCDPISGHTALYWYRQSLGQGLEFLIYFQGNSAPDKSGLPSDRFSAERTGGSVSTLTIQRTQQEDSAVYLCASSSPGVTEAFFGQGTRLTVV.

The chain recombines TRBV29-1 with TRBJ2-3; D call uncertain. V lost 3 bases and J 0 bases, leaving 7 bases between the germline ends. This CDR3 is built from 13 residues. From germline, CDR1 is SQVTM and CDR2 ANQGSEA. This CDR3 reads CSVERESTDTQYF. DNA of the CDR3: TGCAGCGTTGAGCGTGAGAGCACAGATACGCAGTATTTT.

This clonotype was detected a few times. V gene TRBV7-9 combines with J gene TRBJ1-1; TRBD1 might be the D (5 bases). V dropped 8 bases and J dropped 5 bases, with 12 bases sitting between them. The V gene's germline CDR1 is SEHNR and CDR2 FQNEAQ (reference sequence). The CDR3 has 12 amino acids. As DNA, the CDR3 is TGTGCCAGCTGTAGGGGTTTAACTGAAGCTTTCTTT. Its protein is CASCRGLTEAFF.

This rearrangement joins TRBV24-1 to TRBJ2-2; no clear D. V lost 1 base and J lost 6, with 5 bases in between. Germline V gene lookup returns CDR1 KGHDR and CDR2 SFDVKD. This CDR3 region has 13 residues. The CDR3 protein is CATSDFTAGELFF. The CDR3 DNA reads TGTGCCACCAGTGATTTCACAGCCGGGGAGCTGTTTTTT.

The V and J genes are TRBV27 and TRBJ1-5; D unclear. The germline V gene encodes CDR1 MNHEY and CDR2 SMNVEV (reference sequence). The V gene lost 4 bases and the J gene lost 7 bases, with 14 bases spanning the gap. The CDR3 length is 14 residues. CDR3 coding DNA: TGTGCCAGCAGTTCCCGGGAAATGGTGCAGCCCCAGCATTTT. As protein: CASSSREMVQPQHF.

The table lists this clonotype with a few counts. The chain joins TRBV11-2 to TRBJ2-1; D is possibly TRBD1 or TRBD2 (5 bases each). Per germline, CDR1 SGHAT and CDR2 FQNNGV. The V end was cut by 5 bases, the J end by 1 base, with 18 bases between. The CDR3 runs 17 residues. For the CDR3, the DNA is TGTGCCAGCAGCCGGGGACCTAAGGGACCTTCCTACAATGAGCAGTTCTTC. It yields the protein CASSRGPKGPSYNEQFF.

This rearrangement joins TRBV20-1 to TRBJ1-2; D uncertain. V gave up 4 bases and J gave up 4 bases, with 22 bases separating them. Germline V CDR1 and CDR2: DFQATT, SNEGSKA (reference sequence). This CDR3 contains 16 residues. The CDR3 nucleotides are TGCAGTGCTACCGATGGTGACACCTGGAATGCCTATGGCTACACCTTC. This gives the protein CSATDGDTWNAYGYTF.

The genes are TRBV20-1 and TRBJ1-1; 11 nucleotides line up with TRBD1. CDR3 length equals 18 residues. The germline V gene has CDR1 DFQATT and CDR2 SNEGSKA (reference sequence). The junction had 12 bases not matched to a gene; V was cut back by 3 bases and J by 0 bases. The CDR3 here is CSARDYVGQGALNTEAFF. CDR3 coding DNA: TGCAGTGCTAGGGATTACGTTGGACAGGGGGCCCTGAACACTGAAGCTTTCTTT.

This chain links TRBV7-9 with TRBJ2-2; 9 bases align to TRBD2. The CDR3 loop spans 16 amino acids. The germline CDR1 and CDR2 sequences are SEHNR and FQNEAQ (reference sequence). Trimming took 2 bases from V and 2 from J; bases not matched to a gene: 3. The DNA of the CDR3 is TGTGCCAGCAGCTTACTAGCGGGACTCAACACCGGGGAGCTGTTTTTT. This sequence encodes CASSLLAGLNTGELFF. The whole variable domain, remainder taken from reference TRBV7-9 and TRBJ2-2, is DTGVSQNPRHKITKRGQNVTFRCDPISEHNRLYWYRQTLGQGPEFLTYFQNEAQLEKSRLLSDRFSAERPKGSFSTLEIQRTEQGDSAMYLCASSLLAGLNTGELFFGEGSRLTVL.

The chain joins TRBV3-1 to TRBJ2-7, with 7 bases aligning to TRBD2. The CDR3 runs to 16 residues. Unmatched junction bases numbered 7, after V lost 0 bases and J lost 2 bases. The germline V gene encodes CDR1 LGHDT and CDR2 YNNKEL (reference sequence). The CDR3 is CASSQDTASGAYEQYF. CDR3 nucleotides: TGTGCCAGCAGCCAAGACACCGCTAGCGGAGCCTACGAGCAGTACTTC.

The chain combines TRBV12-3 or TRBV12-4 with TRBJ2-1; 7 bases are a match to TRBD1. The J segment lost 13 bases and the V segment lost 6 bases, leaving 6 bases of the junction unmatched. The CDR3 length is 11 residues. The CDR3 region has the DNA TGTGCCAGCAGCCTGGACAGGTACCAGTTCTTC. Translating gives CASSLDRYQFF.

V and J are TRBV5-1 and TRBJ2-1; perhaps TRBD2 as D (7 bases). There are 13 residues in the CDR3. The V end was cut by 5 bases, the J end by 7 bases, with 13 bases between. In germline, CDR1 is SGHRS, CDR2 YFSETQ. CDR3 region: CASRWGGKNEQFF. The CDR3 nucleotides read TGCGCCAGCAGGTGGGGGGGCAAGAATGAGCAGTTCTTC.

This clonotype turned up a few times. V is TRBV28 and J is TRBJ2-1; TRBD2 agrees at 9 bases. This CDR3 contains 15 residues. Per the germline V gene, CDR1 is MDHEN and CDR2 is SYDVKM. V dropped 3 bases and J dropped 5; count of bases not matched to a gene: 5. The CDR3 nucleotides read TGTGCCAGCAGTTTGAAGCGGGAGGTCCACAATGAGCAGTTCTTC. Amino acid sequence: CASSLKREVHNEQFF.

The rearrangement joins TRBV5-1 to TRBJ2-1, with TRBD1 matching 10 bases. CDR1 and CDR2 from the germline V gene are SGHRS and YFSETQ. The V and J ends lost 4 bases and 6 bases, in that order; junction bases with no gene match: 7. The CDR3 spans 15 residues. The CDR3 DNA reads TGCGCCAGCAGCAACCGGGACAGGGGCCCCAATGAGCAGTTCTTC. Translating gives CASSNRDRGPNEQFF.

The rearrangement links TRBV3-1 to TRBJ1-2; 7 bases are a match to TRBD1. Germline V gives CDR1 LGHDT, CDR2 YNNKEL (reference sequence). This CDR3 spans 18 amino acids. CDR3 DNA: TGTACCATCAGTTCGCGGGGGGGGCAAGGGGGCCACGGCTATGGCTACACCTTC. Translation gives CTISSRGGQGGHGYGYTF.

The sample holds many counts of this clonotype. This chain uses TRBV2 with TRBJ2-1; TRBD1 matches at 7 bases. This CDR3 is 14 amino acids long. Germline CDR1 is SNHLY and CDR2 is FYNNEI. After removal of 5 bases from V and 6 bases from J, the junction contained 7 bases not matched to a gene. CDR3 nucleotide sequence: TGTGCCAGCAGTCTGACGGGACAGTCCAATGAGCAGTTCTTC. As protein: CASSLTGQSNEQFF.

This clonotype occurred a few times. In nucleotides, the CDR3 is TGTGCCAGCAGTGCGGGACAGGGGGTTGCCTACGAGCAGTACGTC. Its protein product is CASSAGQGVAYEQYV. The V gene is TRBV6-1, the J gene TRBJ2-7, with 11 bases aligning to TRBD1. With V trimmed by 4 bases and J by 2 bases, 4 bases remained unmatched. Germline V gives CDR1 MNHNS, CDR2 SASEGT. This CDR3 has 15 amino acids.

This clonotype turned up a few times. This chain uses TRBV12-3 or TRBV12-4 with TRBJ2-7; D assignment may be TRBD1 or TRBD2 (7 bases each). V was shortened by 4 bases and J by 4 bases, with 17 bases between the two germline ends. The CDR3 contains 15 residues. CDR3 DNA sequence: TGTGCCAGCAGTTCCTCAGGGGGGGGGTGGTACGAGCAGTACTTC. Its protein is CASSSSGGGWYEQYF.

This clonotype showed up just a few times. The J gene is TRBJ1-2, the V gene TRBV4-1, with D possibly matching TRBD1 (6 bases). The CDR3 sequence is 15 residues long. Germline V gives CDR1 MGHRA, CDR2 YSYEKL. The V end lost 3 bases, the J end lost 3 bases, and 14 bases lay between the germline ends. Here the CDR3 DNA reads TGCGCCAGCAGCCAGATGGGGACACCCTACTATGGCTACACCTTC. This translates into CASSQMGTPYYGYTF.

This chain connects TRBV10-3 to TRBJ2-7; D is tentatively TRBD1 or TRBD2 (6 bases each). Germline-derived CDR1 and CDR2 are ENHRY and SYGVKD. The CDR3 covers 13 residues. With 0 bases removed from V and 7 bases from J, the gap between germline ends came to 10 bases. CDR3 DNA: TGTGCCATCAGTGAGTCGGGGGGCTTTGAGCAGTACTTC. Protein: CAISESGGFEQYF.

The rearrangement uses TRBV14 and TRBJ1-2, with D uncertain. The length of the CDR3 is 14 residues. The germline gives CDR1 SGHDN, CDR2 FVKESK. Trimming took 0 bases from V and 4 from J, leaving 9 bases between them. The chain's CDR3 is CASSQDGQVYGYTF. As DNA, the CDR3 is TGTGCCAGCAGCCAAGATGGGCAGGTCTATGGCTACACCTTC. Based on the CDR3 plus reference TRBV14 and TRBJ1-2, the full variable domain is EAGVTQFPSHSVIEKGQTVTLRCDPISGHDNLYWYRRVMGKEIKFLLHFVKESKQDESGMPNNRFLAERTGGTYSTLKVQPAELEDSGVYFCASSQDGQVYGYTFGSGTRLTVV.

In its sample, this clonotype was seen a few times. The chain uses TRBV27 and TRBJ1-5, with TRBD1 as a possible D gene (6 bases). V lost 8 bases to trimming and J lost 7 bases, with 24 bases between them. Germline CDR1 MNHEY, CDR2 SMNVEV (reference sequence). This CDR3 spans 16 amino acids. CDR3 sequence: CASVHKGVFVLQPQHF. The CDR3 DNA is TGTGCCAGCGTCCATAAGGGGGTCTTCGTACTGCAGCCCCAGCATTTT.

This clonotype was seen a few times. The chain's CDR3 is CASSYSIGSNEKLFF. For the CDR3, the DNA is TGTGCCAGCAGTTACTCTATCGGGTCTAATGAAAAACTGTTTTTT. The chain joins TRBV6-5 to TRBJ1-4; no clear D gene. The CDR3 has 15 residues. Per the germline V gene, CDR1 is MNHEY and CDR2 is SVGAGI. The V gene lost 0 bases and the J gene lost 3 bases, with 8 bases spanning the gap.

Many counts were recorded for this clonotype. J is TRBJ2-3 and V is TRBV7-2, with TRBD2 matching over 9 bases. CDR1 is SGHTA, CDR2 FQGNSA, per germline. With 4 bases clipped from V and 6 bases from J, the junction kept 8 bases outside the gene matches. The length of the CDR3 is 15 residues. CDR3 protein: CASSSQGTSSDTQYF. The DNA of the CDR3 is TGTGCCAGCAGCTCCCAGGGGACTAGCAGTGATACGCAGTATTTT.

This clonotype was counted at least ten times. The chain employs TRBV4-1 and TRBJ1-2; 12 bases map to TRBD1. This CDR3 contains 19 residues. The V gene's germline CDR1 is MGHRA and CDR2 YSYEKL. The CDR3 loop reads CGAGTGGVLRFQSNDGYTF. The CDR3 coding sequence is TGCGGGGCCGGGACAGGGGGCGTTCTACGATTCCAATCGAATGATGGCTACACCTTC.

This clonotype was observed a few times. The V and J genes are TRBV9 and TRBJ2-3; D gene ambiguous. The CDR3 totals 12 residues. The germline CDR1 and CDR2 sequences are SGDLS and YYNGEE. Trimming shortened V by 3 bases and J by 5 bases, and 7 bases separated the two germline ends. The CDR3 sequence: CASSAVGDTQYF. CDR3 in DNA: TGTGCCAGCAGCGCCGTGGGAGATACGCAGTATTTT.